The 11 T cell receptor beta chains below come from one sample, sequenced in a study of regulatory T cells in long-lasting Graves disease. Investigators prepared the TCR beta libraries by applying iRepertoire HTBI primers and Arm-PCR of CDR3 regions. TCRdb reprocessed the multiplex PCR reads via MiXCR and lists one record per CDR3 protein. The sample contains around 460,000 distinct CDR3 sequences, approximately 21% of which appear only once. Time point indicated: persistent/refractory GD, antithyroid drugs over 5 years with positive TRAb. From RNA extracted from PBMCs, the TCR library was made. The sample in question was peripheral blood mononuclear cells (PBMCs), obtained when the disease was refractory, from a patient treated with antithyroid drugs. These receptors were taken from a female donor with Graves disease.

The chain links TRBV27 to TRBJ1-1, with D perhaps TRBD1 (5 bases). Trimming took off 9 bases at V and 2 bases at J, with 16 bases between the two ends. This CDR3 has 14 amino acids. CDR1 is MNHEY, CDR2 SMNVEV, per germline (reference sequence). CDR3 in DNA: TGTGCCAGTCGAATCAGGGACTATAACACTGAAGCTTTCTTT. It is translated as CASRIRDYNTEAFF.

The J gene is TRBJ2-6, the V gene TRBV4-1; D gene ambiguous. Trimming left V 2 bases short and J 2 bases short, with 13 bases between. In germline, CDR1 is MGHRA, CDR2 YSYEKL. The CDR3 is 17 residues long. This chain's CDR3 is CASSQTPKLTGANVLTF. The DNA of the CDR3 is TGCGCCAGCAGCCAAACACCTAAGCTGACTGGGGCCAACGTCCTGACTTTC.

The chain recombines TRBV6-2 or TRBV6-3 with TRBJ1-3; a weak D match, TRBD1 (6 bases). V dropped 5 bases and J dropped 4 bases, with 15 bases sitting between them. The CDR3 has 15 residues. From germline, CDR1 is MNHEY and CDR2 SVGEGT. In DNA, the CDR3 is TGTGCCAGCAGTACCCGGGGGCCGTCGGGAAACACCATATATTTT. It translates to CASSTRGPSGNTIYF.

This clonotype was seen a handful of times. A single base separates this from a much larger clone, so it may be a read error. The V gene is TRBV11-2, the J gene TRBJ2-5, with 9 bases that match TRBD2. J was trimmed by 5 bases and V by 2 bases; bases with no gene match: 15. Germline values: CDR1 SGHAT, CDR2 FQNNGV. The CDR3 has 18 amino acids. As DNA, the CDR3 is TGTGCCAGCAGCTTAAGCCGGGCTGGCGGGAGGGCATGGGAGACCCAGTACTTC. Encoded protein: CASSLSRAGGRAWETQYF.

This clonotype was seen a few times. The chain combines TRBV6-2 or TRBV6-3 with TRBJ1-5; 10 nucleotides match TRBD1. This CDR3 region has 16 residues. V shed 2 bases, J shed 6 bases, and the junction held 7 bases outside the gene matches. Germline CDR1 is MNHEY and CDR2 is SVGEGT. The CDR3 sequence: CASSYRDRGSVQPQHF. The CDR3 coding sequence is TGTGCCAGCAGTTACAGGGACAGGGGTTCGGTTCAGCCCCAGCATTTT.

This clonotype was seen repeatedly, ten times or more. The CDR3: CASSDRVVGDQPQHF. DNA of the CDR3: TGTGCCAGCAGTGATCGGGTAGTGGGGGATCAGCCCCAGCATTTT. The J gene is TRBJ1-5, the V gene TRBV2; maybe TRBD1 (5 bases). V shed 3 bases and J shed 5 bases, with 14 bases lying between them. CDR1 and CDR2 (germline): SNHLY, FYNNEI. The CDR3 length is 15 residues.

This clonotype has at least ten counts. The gene calls are TRBV2 and TRBJ2-4; TRBD2 is a possible D gene (5 bases). The CDR3 contains 16 residues. Trimming cost V 3 bases and J 3 bases, with 15 bases left between them. Per germline, CDR1 SNHLY and CDR2 FYNNEI. Here the CDR3 reads CASSDPGWGGKNIQYF. The CDR3 nucleotides read TGTGCCAGCAGTGATCCGGGGTGGGGTGGCAAAAACATTCAGTACTTC.

The chain combines TRBV20-1 with TRBJ2-7, with TRBD1 identical over 7 bases. After removal of 6 bases from V and 0 bases from J, the junction contained 8 bases not matched to a gene. Germline values: CDR1 DFQATT, CDR2 SNEGSKA (reference sequence). This CDR3 contains 14 residues. DNA for the CDR3: TGCAGTGCCCTTTGGACAGGAGCCTCCTACGAGCAGTACTTC. Translation gives CSALWTGASYEQYF.

This chain connects TRBV14 to TRBJ2-5; D ambiguous. The CDR3 totals 14 residues. Germline values: CDR1 SGHDN, CDR2 FVKESK. V was shortened by 1 base and J by 4 bases, with 10 bases between the two germline ends. CDR3 nucleotide sequence: TGTGCCAGCAGCCAAGGGGCGCCAAGAGAGACCCAGTACTTC. It specifies CASSQGAPRETQYF.

This clonotype was counted only a few times. J is TRBJ2-3 and V is TRBV2; D is perhaps TRBD1 or TRBD2 (6 bases each). The V gene's germline CDR1 is SNHLY and CDR2 FYNNEI. The CDR3 has 18 amino acids. V shed 1 base and J shed 3 bases, with 20 bases lying between them. CDR3 region: CASSEGLSGQGGTDTQYF. As DNA, the CDR3 is TGTGCCAGCAGTGAAGGTCTATCGGGACAAGGGGGGACAGATACGCAGTATTTT.

In this sample, this clonotype turned up many times. V is TRBV28 and J is TRBJ2-5, with 12 nucleotides matching TRBD2. Germline V gives CDR1 MDHEN, CDR2 SYDVKM. The J segment lost 1 base and the V segment lost 4 bases, leaving 4 bases of the junction unmatched. The CDR3 spans 16 residues. The CDR3 reads CASSSGLAGSQETQYF. The CDR3 nucleotides are TGTGCCAGCAGTTCAGGACTAGCGGGGAGCCAAGAGACCCAGTACTTC.